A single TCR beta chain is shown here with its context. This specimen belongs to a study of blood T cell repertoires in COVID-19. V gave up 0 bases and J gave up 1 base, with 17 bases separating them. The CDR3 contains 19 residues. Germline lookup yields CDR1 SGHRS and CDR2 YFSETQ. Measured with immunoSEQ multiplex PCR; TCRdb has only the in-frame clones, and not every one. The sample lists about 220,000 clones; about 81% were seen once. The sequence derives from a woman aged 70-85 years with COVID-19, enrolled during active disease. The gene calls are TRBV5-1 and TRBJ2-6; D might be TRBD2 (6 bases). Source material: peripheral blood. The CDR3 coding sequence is TGCGCCAGCAGCTTGGTTCGGGTATGGAGGGGTTCTGGGGCCAACGTCCTGACTTTC. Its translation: CASSLVRVWRGSGANVLTF.